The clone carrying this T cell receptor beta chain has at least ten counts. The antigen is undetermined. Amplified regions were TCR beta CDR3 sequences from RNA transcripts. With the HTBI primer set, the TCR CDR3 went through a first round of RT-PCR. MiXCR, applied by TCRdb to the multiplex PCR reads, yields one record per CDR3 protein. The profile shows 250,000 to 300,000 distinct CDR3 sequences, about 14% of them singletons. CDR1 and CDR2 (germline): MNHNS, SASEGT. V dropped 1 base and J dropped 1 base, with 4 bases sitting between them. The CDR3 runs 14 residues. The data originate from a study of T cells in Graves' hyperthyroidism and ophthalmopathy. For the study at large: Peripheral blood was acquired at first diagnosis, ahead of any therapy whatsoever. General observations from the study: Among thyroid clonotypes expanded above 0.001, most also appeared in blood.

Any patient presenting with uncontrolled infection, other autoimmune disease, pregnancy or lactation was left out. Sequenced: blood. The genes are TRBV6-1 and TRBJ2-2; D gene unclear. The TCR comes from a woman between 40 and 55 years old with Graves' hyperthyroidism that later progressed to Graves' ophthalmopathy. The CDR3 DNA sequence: TGTGCCAGCAGTGAAGTTAGGAACACCGGGGAGCTGTTTTTT. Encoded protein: CASSEVRNTGELFF.